Listed below are T cell receptor beta chains from one sample, sequenced in a study of cytomegalovirus exposure and HLA in healthy donors. Profiled with immunoSEQ multiplex PCR; TCRdb holds only in-frame clones, not every one. This repertoire shows about 85,000 clones, around two thirds found once; its top ten account for 3.5% to 4.5%. The source material was PBMCs. The receptors come from a man aged 25 to 40 in good health and CMV-seronegative. CDR3s include the opening cysteine and the closing phenylalanine or tryptophan. D genes are given only for firm matches. Clone sizes are given selectively: once, few, many, or a class where the clone is expanded.

d_gene: .; abundance: .; j_gene: TRBJ1-1; v_gene: TRBV9; CDR3aa: CASSPSELMNTEAFF; CDR3nt: TGTGCCAGCAGCCCTAGCGAACTAATGAACACTGAAGCTTTCTTT
d_gene: .; abundance: .; j_gene: TRBJ1-5; v_gene: TRBV6-5; CDR3aa: CASSIDRNSNQPQHF; CDR3nt: TGTGCCAGCAGCATTGACAGAAATAGCAATCAGCCCCAGCATTTT
d_gene: .; abundance: .; j_gene: TRBJ2-7; v_gene: TRBV4-3; CDR3aa: CASSQDVSVGAEQYF; CDR3nt: TGCGCCAGCAGCCAAGATGTCAGCGTGGGGGCCGAGCAGTACTTC
d_gene: TRBD2; abundance: .; j_gene: TRBJ2-1; v_gene: TRBV9; CDR3aa: CASSISGRLNEQFF; CDR3nt: TGTGCCAGCAGCATTAGCGGGAGGTTGAATGAGCAGTTCTTC
d_gene: TRBD2; abundance: .; j_gene: TRBJ2-1; v_gene: TRBV6-1; CDR3aa: CASSATGTSGGRNEQFF; CDR3nt: TGTGCCAGCAGTGCGACCGGGACTAGCGGGGGGCGCAATGAGCAGTTCTTC
d_gene: .; abundance: .; j_gene: TRBJ1-5; v_gene: TRBV18; CDR3aa: CASSDTRVGQPQHF; CDR3nt: TGTGCCAGCTCGGACACCAGGGTCGGGCAGCCCCAGCATTTT
d_gene: TRBD2; abundance: once; j_gene: TRBJ2-2; v_gene: TRBV9; CDR3aa: CASSPQRGTSGTPWGTGELFF; CDR3nt: TGTGCCAGCAGCCCCCAAAGGGGGACTAGCGGAACCCCCTGGGGCACCGGGGAGCTGTTTTTT
d_gene: TRBD2; abundance: once; j_gene: TRBJ2-1; v_gene: TRBV7-9; CDR3aa: CASSSGTSGRAGTYNEQFF; CDR3nt: TGTGCCAGCAGCTCCGGGACTAGCGGGAGGGCCGGGACCTACAATGAGCAGTTCTTC
d_gene: .; abundance: .; j_gene: TRBJ2-7; v_gene: TRBV27; CDR3aa: CASRLRGGLSSYEQYF; CDR3nt: TGTGCCAGCAGACTGCGGGGCGGCCTCAGCTCCTACGAGCAGTACTTC
d_gene: TRBD1; abundance: few; j_gene: TRBJ2-1; v_gene: TRBV6-6; CDR3aa: CASSWGQEYYNEQFF; CDR3nt: TGTGCCAGCAGTTGGGGACAGGAGTACTACAATGAGCAGTTCTTC
d_gene: .; abundance: .; j_gene: TRBJ2-7; v_gene: TRBV7-2; CDR3aa: CASSLGSRGKEQYF; CDR3nt: TGTGCCAGCAGCTTAGGGTCCCGGGGAAAGGAGCAGTACTTC
d_gene: TRBD2; abundance: .; j_gene: TRBJ2-1; v_gene: TRBV7-3; CDR3aa: CATQNLAGSNEQFF; CDR3nt: TGTGCCACCCAGAATCTAGCGGGAAGCAATGAGCAGTTCTTC
d_gene: .; abundance: .; j_gene: TRBJ1-1; v_gene: TRBV5-1; CDR3aa: CASSLTGNTEAFF; CDR3nt: TGCGCCAGCAGCCTCACAGGGAACACTGAAGCTTTCTTT
d_gene: .; abundance: few; j_gene: TRBJ1-1; v_gene: TRBV4-1; CDR3aa: CASSQGGSTEAFF; CDR3nt: TGCGCCAGCAGCCAAGGCGGCAGCACTGAAGCTTTCTTT
d_gene: .; abundance: .; j_gene: TRBJ1-4; v_gene: TRBV18; CDR3aa: CASSPGLFWVANEKLFF; CDR3nt: TGTGCCAGCTCACCAGGACTGTTTTGGGTGGCTAATGAAAAACTGTTTTTT
d_gene: TRBD1; abundance: .; j_gene: TRBJ2-5; v_gene: TRBV7-9; CDR3aa: CASSWATGREQYF; CDR3nt: TGTGCCAGCAGCTGGGCGACAGGGAGAGAGCAGTACTTC
d_gene: TRBD1; abundance: .; j_gene: TRBJ1-1; v_gene: TRBV19; CDR3aa: CASTLDRVTHGAFF; CDR3nt: TGTGCCAGTACCTTGGACAGGGTAACCCATGGGGCTTTCTTT
d_gene: TRBD2; abundance: .; j_gene: TRBJ2-7; v_gene: TRBV6-1; CDR3aa: CASSWGGIGVEQYF; CDR3nt: TGTGCCAGCAGTTGGGGAGGGATCGGAGTCGAGCAGTACTTC
d_gene: TRBD1; abundance: .; j_gene: TRBJ2-5; v_gene: TRBV2; CDR3aa: CASSWTERDSGSQETQYF; CDR3nt: TGTGCCAGCAGTTGGACCGAACGGGACAGCGGCTCTCAAGAGACCCAGTACTTC
d_gene: TRBD1; abundance: .; j_gene: TRBJ2-2; v_gene: TRBV18; CDR3aa: CASSPGQVGAGELFF; CDR3nt: TGTGCCAGCTCACCGGGACAGGTGGGCGCCGGGGAGCTGTTTTTT
d_gene: TRBD1; abundance: .; j_gene: TRBJ2-7; v_gene: TRBV7-6; CDR3aa: CASSTGQGRYEQYF; CDR3nt: TGTGCCAGCAGCACTGGACAGGGGAGGTACGAGCAGTACTTC
d_gene: .; abundance: .; j_gene: TRBJ2-1; v_gene: TRBV6-1; CDR3aa: CASSVSWGDEQFF; CDR3nt: TGTGCCAGCAGTGTCTCTTGGGGCGATGAGCAGTTCTTC
d_gene: .; abundance: .; j_gene: TRBJ2-7; v_gene: TRBV10-3; CDR3aa: CAISESRYEQYF; CDR3nt: TGTGCCATCAGTGAGAGCAGGTACGAGCAGTACTTC
d_gene: .; abundance: once; j_gene: TRBJ1-1; v_gene: TRBV9; CDR3aa: CASSVRGAVNTEAFF; CDR3nt: TGTGCCAGCAGCGTCCGGGGGGCGGTTAACACTGAAGCTTTCTTT
d_gene: TRBD1; abundance: few; j_gene: TRBJ1-2; v_gene: TRBV19; CDR3aa: CAIGTGNGGYTF; CDR3nt: TGTGCCATTGGGACAGGGAACGGTGGCTACACCTTC
d_gene: TRBD2; abundance: .; j_gene: TRBJ2-7; v_gene: TRBV7-3; CDR3aa: CASSLGGGRAYEQYF; CDR3nt: TGTGCCAGCAGCTTAGGCGGCGGGAGGGCCTACGAGCAGTACTTC